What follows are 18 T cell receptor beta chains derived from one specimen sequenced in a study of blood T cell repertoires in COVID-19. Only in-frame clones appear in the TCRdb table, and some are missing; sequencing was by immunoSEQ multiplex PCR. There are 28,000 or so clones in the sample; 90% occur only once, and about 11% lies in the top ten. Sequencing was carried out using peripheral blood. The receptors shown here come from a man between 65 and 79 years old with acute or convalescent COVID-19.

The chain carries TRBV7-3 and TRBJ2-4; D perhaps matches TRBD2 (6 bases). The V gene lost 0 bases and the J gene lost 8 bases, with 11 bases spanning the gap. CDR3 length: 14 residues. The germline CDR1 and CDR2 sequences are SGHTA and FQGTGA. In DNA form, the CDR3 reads TGTGCCAGCAGCTTAACAGGAGGGAGAGACATTCAGTACTTC. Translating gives CASSLTGGRDIQYF.

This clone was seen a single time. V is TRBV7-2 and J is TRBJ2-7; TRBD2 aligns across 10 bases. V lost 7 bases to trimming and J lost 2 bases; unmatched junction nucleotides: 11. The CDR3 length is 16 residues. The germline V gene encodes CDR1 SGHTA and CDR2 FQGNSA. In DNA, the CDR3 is TGTGCCAGCACCCCCTCTGCAACTAGCGGGGCCTACGAGCAGTACTTC. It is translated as CASTPSATSGAYEQYF.

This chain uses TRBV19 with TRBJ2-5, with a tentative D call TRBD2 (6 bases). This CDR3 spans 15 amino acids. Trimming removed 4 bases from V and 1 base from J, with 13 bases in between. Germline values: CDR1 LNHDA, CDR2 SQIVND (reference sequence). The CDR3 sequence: CASSKGGDFQETQYF. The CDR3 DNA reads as TGTGCCAGTAGTAAGGGCGGGGACTTCCAAGAGACCCAGTACTTC.

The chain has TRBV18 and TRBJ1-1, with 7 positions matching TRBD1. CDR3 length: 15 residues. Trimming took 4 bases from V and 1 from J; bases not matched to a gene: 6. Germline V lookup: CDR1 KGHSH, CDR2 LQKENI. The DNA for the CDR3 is TGTGCCAGCTCACTTACCGGGACAGCGAACACTGAAGCTTTCTTT. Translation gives CASSLTGTANTEAFF.

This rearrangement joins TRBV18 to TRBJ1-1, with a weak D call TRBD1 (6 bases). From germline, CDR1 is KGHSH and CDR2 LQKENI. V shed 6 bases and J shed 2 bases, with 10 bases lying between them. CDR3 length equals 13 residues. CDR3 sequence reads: CASSAGANTEAFF. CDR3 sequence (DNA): TGTGCCAGCTCCGCGGGGGCTAACACTGAAGCTTTCTTT.

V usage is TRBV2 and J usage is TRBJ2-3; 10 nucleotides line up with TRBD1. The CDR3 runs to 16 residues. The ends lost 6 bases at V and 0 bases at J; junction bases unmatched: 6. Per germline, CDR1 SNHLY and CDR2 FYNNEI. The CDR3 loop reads CASSPGTGASTDTQYF. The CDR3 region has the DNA TGTGCCAGCAGCCCCGGGACAGGGGCTAGCACAGATACGCAGTATTTT. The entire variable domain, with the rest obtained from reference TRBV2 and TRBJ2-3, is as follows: EPEVTQTPSHQVTQMGQEVILRCVPISNHLYFYWYRQILGQKVEFLVSFYNNEISEKSEIFDDQFSVERPDGSNFTLKIRSTKLEDSAMYFCASSPGTGASTDTQYFGPGTRLTVL.

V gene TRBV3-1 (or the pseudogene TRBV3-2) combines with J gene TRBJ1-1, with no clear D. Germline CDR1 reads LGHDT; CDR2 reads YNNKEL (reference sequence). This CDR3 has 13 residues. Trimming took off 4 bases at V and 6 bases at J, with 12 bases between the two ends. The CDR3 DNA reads TGTGCCAGCAGCCCCTTCGGGTCAGCTGAAGCTTTCTTT. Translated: CASSPFGSAEAFF.

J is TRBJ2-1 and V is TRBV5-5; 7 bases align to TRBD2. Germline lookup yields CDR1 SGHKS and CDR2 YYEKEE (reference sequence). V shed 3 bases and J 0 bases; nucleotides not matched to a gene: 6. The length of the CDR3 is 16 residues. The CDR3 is CASSSRTSSSYNEQFF. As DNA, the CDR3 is TGTGCCAGCAGCTCCCGGACTAGTAGCTCCTACAATGAGCAGTTCTTC. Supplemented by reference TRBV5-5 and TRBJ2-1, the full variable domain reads DAGVTQSPTHLIKTRGQQVTLRCSPISGHKSVSWYQQVLGQGPQFIFQYYEKEERGRGNFPDRFSARQFPNYSSELNVNALLLGDSALYLCASSSRTSSSYNEQFFGPGTRLTVL.

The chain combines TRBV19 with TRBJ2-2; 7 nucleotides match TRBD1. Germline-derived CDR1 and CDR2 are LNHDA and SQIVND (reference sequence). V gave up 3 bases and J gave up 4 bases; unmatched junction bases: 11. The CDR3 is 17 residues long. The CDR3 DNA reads TGTGCCAGTAGTATCCTGCCGGGACAGAGTATCACCGGGGAGCTGTTTTTT. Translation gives CASSILPGQSITGELFF. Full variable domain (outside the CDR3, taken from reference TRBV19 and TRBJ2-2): DGGITQSPKYLFRKEGQNVTLSCEQNLNHDAMYWYRQDPGQGLRLIYYSQIVNDFQKGDIAEGYSVSREKKESFPLTVTSAQKNPTAFYLCASSILPGQSITGELFFGEGSRLTVL.

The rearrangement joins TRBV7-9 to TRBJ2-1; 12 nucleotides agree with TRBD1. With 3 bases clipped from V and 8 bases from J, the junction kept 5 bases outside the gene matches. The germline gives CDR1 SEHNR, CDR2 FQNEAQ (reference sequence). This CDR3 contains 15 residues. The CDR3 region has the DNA TGTGCCAGCAGCTTTTACGGGACAGGGGGCCATGAGCAGTTCTTC. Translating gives CASSFYGTGGHEQFF.

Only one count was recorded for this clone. CDR3 sequence reads: CASSLDRRETQYF. The CDR3 DNA reads TGTGCCAGCAGCTTAGACAGGCGAGAGACCCAGTACTTC. The chain couples TRBV11-3 to TRBJ2-5; D gene ambiguous. This CDR3 contains 13 residues. Germline V CDR1 and CDR2: SGHNT, YENEEA. Trimming stripped 0 bases from V and 4 bases from J, with 6 bases between. The whole variable domain, filled in from reference TRBV11-3 and TRBJ2-5, reads EAGVVQSPRYKIIEKKQPVAFWCNPISGHNTLYWYLQNLGQGPELLIRYENEEAVDDSQLPKDRFSAERLKGVDSTLKIQPAELGDSAVYLCASSLDRRETQYFGPGTRLLVL.

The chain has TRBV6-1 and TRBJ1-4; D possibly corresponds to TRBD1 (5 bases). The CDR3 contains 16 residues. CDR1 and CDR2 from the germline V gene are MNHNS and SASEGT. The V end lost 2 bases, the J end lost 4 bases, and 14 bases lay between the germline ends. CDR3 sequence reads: CASSEQGLRNNEKLFF. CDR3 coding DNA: TGTGCCAGCAGTGAACAGGGACTACGAAATAATGAAAAACTGTTTTTT.

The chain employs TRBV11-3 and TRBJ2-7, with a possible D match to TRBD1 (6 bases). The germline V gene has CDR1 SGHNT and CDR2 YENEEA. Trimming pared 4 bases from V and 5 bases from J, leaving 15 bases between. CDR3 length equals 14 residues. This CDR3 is CASSSRSTGNEQYF. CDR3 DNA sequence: TGTGCCAGCAGCTCGCGATCGACAGGTAACGAGCAGTACTTC.

The CDR3 loop reads CASSLIAGESQAKNIQYF. The CDR3 DNA reads TGTGCCAGCAGTTTAATAGCGGGAGAATCCCAAGCCAAAAACATTCAGTACTTC. The chain uses TRBV27 and TRBJ2-4, with TRBD2 matching over 9 bases. The CDR3 contains 18 residues. The germline gives CDR1 MNHEY, CDR2 SMNVEV (reference sequence). The junction had 8 bases not matched to a gene; V was cut back by 2 bases and J by 0 bases.

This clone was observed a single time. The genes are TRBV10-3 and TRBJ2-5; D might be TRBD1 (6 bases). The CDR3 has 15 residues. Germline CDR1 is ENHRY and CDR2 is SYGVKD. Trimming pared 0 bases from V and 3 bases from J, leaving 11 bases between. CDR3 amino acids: CAISESTYREETQYF. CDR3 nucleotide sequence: TGTGCCATCAGTGAGTCGACTTACAGGGAAGAGACCCAGTACTTC.

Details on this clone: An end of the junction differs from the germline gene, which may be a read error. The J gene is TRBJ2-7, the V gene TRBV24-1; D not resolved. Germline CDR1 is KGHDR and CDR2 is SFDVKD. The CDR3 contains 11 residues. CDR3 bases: TGTGCCACCAGTGATTTTACAACCCTGCACTTC. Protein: CATSDFTTLHF.

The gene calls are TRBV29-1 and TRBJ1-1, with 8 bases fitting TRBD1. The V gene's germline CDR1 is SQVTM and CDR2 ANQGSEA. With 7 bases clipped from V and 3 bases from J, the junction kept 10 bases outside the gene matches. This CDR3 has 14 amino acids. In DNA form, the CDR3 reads TGCAGCGCAAAACGCGGACAGGGTGACACTGAAGCTTTCTTT. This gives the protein CSAKRGQGDTEAFF.

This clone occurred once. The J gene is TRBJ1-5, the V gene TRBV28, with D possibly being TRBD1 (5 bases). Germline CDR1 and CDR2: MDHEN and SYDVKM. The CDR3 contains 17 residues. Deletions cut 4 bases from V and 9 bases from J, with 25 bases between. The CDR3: CASSSPRGGTPTSPQHF. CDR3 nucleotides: TGTGCCAGCAGTTCCCCACGTGGCGGGACCCCCACATCGCCCCAGCATTTT.